One sample yielded the 27 T cell receptor beta chains listed below, sequenced in a study of blood T cell repertoires in COVID-19. Method: immunoSEQ multiplex PCR; TCRdb's copy keeps in-frame clones and lacks some. Of around 82,000 clones listed, approximately 90% were seen once; the top ten hold roughly an eighth. Material: peripheral blood. The receptors originated from a man in his sixties or seventies with active or convalescent COVID-19.

The chain carries TRBV6-2 or TRBV6-3 and TRBJ1-1; D is unclear. V lost 2 bases and J 2 bases, leaving 9 bases between the germline ends. This CDR3 has 14 residues. CDR1 and CDR2 (germline): MNHEY, SVGEGT. CDR3 sequence reads: CASSYNTPNTEAFF. In DNA, the CDR3 is TGTGCCAGCAGTTACAATACTCCTAACACTGAAGCTTTCTTT.

This clone has more than one count but fewer than ten. This sequence joins TRBV2 and TRBJ1-2; 7 positions agree with TRBD1. In germline, CDR1 is SNHLY, CDR2 FYNNEI. The CDR3 totals 14 residues. V shed 6 bases, J shed 2 bases, and the junction held 6 bases outside the gene matches. The CDR3 spells CASRNRGANYGYTF. The DNA of the CDR3 is TGTGCCAGCAGGAACAGGGGAGCCAACTATGGCTACACCTTC.

This sequence joins TRBV6-4 and TRBJ2-4, with a possible D match to TRBD1 (5 bases). V was trimmed by 1 base and J by 2 bases, leaving 27 bases between them. The CDR3 is made up of 21 amino acids. CDR1 is MRHNA, CDR2 SNTAGT, per germline. CDR3 sequence reads: CASSDFASPPLTVPSKNIQYF. CDR3 nucleotide sequence: TGTGCCAGCAGTGACTTCGCCTCCCCGCCCTTGACAGTGCCCTCCAAAAACATTCAGTACTTC.

This chain connects TRBV12-3 or TRBV12-4 to TRBJ1-2; 7 bases are a match to TRBD1. Trimming cost V 8 bases and J 8 bases; bases outside gene matches: 8. The CDR3 length is 12 residues. DNA of the CDR3: TGTGCCAGCTTACAGGGGACGGGCGGCTACACCTTC. Translation: CASLQGTGGYTF.

The genes are TRBV2 and TRBJ1-2; 9 bases map to TRBD1. Germline V gives CDR1 SNHLY, CDR2 FYNNEI. The V and J ends lost 0 bases and 5 bases, in that order; junction bases with no gene match: 1. There are 14 residues in the CDR3. In DNA form, the CDR3 reads TGTGCCAGCAGTGAAGCCGGACAGGGGTATGGCTACACCTTC. Protein product: CASSEAGQGYGYTF.

CDR3 sequence (DNA): TGTGCCAGCAGCCCTAGTTTCCTTGGAGAGACCCAGTACTTC. Translated: CASSPSFLGETQYF. The chain employs TRBV5-4 and TRBJ2-5; D unclear. CDR3 length: 14 residues. Germline CDR1 is SGHNT and CDR2 is YYREEE (reference sequence). Trimming took 4 bases from V and 4 from J, leaving 14 bases between them. Based on the CDR3 plus reference TRBV5-4 and TRBJ2-5, the full variable domain is ETGVTQSPTHLIKTRGQQVTLRCSSQSGHNTVSWYQQALGQGPQFIFQYYREEENGRGNFPPRFSGLQFPNYSSELNVNALELDDSALYLCASSPSFLGETQYFGPGTRLLVL.

This clone was seen only once. The chain couples TRBV20-1 to TRBJ2-1; 10 bases map to TRBD2. Trimming cost V 3 bases and J 7 bases; bases outside gene matches: 6. CDR1 is DFQATT and CDR2 is SNEGSKA in the germline V gene (reference sequence). The CDR3 consists of 14 residues. The CDR3, as DNA: TGCAGTGCTAGTAGAGCGGGGGGGACTAATGAGCAGTTCTTC. Protein sequence: CSASRAGGTNEQFF.

In its sample, this clone was seen once. The chain has TRBV7-6 and TRBJ2-6, with a weak D call TRBD2 (7 bases). The CDR3 contains 15 residues. CDR1 is SGHVS and CDR2 is FNYEAQ in the germline V gene. Trimming took off 5 bases at V and 4 bases at J, with 12 bases between the two ends. The CDR3 DNA follows: TGTGCCAGCAGCCCTGGGGGGGGCGGGGCCAACGTCCTGACTTTC. Translated, it gives CASSPGGGGANVLTF.

The CDR3 protein is CASSLGSGARPQHF. CDR3 bases: TGCGCCAGCAGCTTGGGTTCTGGGGCCCGGCCCCAGCATTTT. V gene TRBV5-1 combines with J gene TRBJ1-5; a possible D gene is TRBD1 (5 bases). V dropped 0 bases and J dropped 9 bases, with 13 bases sitting between them. Germline CDR1 reads SGHRS; CDR2 reads YFSETQ. The CDR3 spans 14 residues.

This sequence joins TRBV27 and TRBJ1-1, with D unresolved. The CDR3 extends over 14 amino acids. Trimming took off 6 bases at V and 1 base at J, with 12 bases between the two ends. The V gene's germline CDR1 is MNHEY and CDR2 SMNVEV (reference sequence). This chain's CDR3 is CASSPRSWNTEAFF. CDR3 coding DNA: TGTGCCAGCAGCCCCCGGAGTTGGAACACTGAAGCTTTCTTT.

The genes are TRBV7-2 and TRBJ1-6, with a possible D match to TRBD1 (6 bases). The CDR3 covers 17 residues. Germline-derived CDR1 and CDR2 are SGHTA and FQGNSA. V shed 1 base and J shed 8 bases, with 18 bases lying between them. CDR3 in DNA: TGTGCCAGCAGCTTAGTTAGATCGGCGGGGGCCCATTCACCCCTCCACTTT. This translates into CASSLVRSAGAHSPLHF. The entire variable domain, with the rest obtained from reference TRBV7-2 and TRBJ1-6, is as follows: GAGVSQSPSNKVTEKGKDVELRCDPISGHTALYWYRQSLGQGLEFLIYFQGNSAPDKSGLPSDRFSAERTGGSVSTLTIQRTQQEDSAVYLCASSLVRSAGAHSPLHFGNGTRLTVT.

The genes are TRBV6-2 or TRBV6-3 and TRBJ2-1; 7 bases are a match to TRBD2. Germline V CDR1 and CDR2: MNHEY, SVGEGT. This CDR3 has 16 residues. With 0 bases clipped from V and 8 bases from J, the junction kept 10 bases outside the gene matches. The CDR3 here is CASSYSIGLGDDEQFF. The CDR3 DNA is TGTGCCAGCAGTTACTCCATAGGACTAGGGGACGATGAGCAGTTCTTC.

The chain employs TRBV7-9 and TRBJ2-3, with 7 bases that match TRBD2. CDR1 SEHNR and CDR2 FQNEAQ come from the germline V gene (reference sequence). The junction had 5 bases not matched to a gene; V was cut back by 5 bases and J by 3 bases. CDR3 length: 14 residues. The CDR3 coding sequence is TGTGCCAGCAGCCCTCGGGGAGGGACAGATACGCAGTATTTT. Translated, it gives CASSPRGGTDTQYF.

J is TRBJ1-4 and V is TRBV6-4, with D possibly TRBD1 on 6 matching bases. V was trimmed by 3 bases and J by 6 bases, leaving 14 bases between them. The germline CDR1 and CDR2 sequences are MRHNA and SNTAGT. The CDR3 contains 15 residues. The CDR3 protein is CASSERGGFDEKLFF. CDR3 coding DNA: TGTGCCAGCAGTGAAAGAGGGGGATTTGATGAAAAACTGTTTTTT.

The chain combines TRBV5-4 with TRBJ2-5; D unclear. Germline V gives CDR1 SGHNT, CDR2 YYREEE (reference sequence). Trimming removed 0 bases at V and 0 bases at J, with 9 bases between. The CDR3 has 15 residues. The CDR3 DNA sequence: TGTGCCAGCAGCTTGGACCGCCAGTACCAAGAGACCCAGTACTTC. Protein sequence: CASSLDRQYQETQYF. Supplemented by reference TRBV5-4 and TRBJ2-5, the full variable domain reads ETGVTQSPTHLIKTRGQQVTLRCSSQSGHNTVSWYQQALGQGPQFIFQYYREEENGRGNFPPRFSGLQFPNYSSELNVNALELDDSALYLCASSLDRQYQETQYFGPGTRLLVL.

The chain employs TRBV14 and TRBJ2-7; 9 nucleotides match TRBD1. The V gene end was trimmed by 3 bases and the J gene end by 1 base; junction bases not matched to a gene: 1. In germline, CDR1 is SGHDN, CDR2 FVKESK. The CDR3 is made up of 14 amino acids. This chain's CDR3 is CASSQGQGSYEQYF. The CDR3, as DNA: TGTGCCAGCAGCCAGGGACAGGGTTCCTACGAGCAGTACTTC. Based on the CDR3 plus reference TRBV14 and TRBJ2-7, the full variable domain is EAGVTQFPSHSVIEKGQTVTLRCDPISGHDNLYWYRRVMGKEIKFLLHFVKESKQDESGMPNNRFLAERTGGTYSTLKVQPAELEDSGVYFCASSQGQGSYEQYFGPGTRLTVT.

The V gene is TRBV12-3 or TRBV12-4, the J gene TRBJ2-7; 8 bases agree with TRBD1. V gave up 6 bases and J gave up 6 bases; unmatched junction bases: 7. The CDR3 covers 13 residues. The CDR3 coding sequence is TGTGCCAGCAGCCCAGGACAGGGCTTCGAGCAGTACTTC. Amino acids: CASSPGQGFEQYF.

Only one count was recorded for this clone. The chain employs TRBV5-1 and TRBJ2-7; 9 bases map to TRBD1. V dropped 3 bases and J dropped 7; count of bases not matched to a gene: 11. The CDR3 covers 15 residues. Germline-derived CDR1 and CDR2 are SGHRS and YFSETQ. In nucleotides, the CDR3 is TGCGCCAGCAGCTCCTCCGGGACAGGGTCGGATGAGCAGTACTTC. It is translated as CASSSSGTGSDEQYF.

This clone appeared once. The rearrangement links TRBV5-1 to TRBJ1-4; weak D call: TRBD1 (6 bases). The germline CDR1 and CDR2 sequences are SGHRS and YFSETQ. Trimming removed 1 base from V and 2 bases from J, with 6 bases in between. CDR3 size: 14 residues. CDR3 sequence reads: CASSLQGTNEKLFF. CDR3 nucleotides: TGCGCCAGCAGCTTGCAGGGGACTAATGAAAAACTGTTTTTT.

The chain couples TRBV15 to TRBJ2-2, with D perhaps matching TRBD2 (6 bases). CDR3 length: 16 residues. Germline values: CDR1 LNHNV, CDR2 YYDKDF (reference sequence). Trimming took off 1 base at V and 6 bases at J, with 15 bases between the two ends. The CDR3 nucleotides read TGTGCCACCAGCAGAGGAATACGGGGGAAGTCCGGGGAGCTGTTTTTT. Its protein product is CATSRGIRGKSGELFF.

V usage is TRBV4-3 and J usage is TRBJ1-1, with 10 bases identical to TRBD1. V lost 4 bases to trimming and J lost 4 bases; unmatched junction nucleotides: 6. Germline CDR1 and CDR2: LGHNA and YSLEER. This CDR3 contains 15 residues. DNA for the CDR3: TGCGCCAGCAGCCGACTGACAGGGGGCGGCACTGAAGCTTTCTTT. It specifies CASSRLTGGGTEAFF.

The chain combines TRBV10-2 with TRBJ1-2; the D is unclear. Germline V gene sequence: CDR1 WSHSY, CDR2 SAAADI. The CDR3 totals 14 residues. Deletions cut 8 bases from V and 1 base from J, with 14 bases between. The CDR3 sequence: CASLVAGINYGYTF. CDR3 in DNA: TGCGCCAGCTTGGTTGCGGGGATTAACTATGGCTACACCTTC.

This clone was observed once. The chain is built from TRBV10-3 and TRBJ1-1; D ambiguous. V was pared by 0 bases and J by 11 bases, with 16 bases between. The germline CDR1 and CDR2 sequences are ENHRY and SYGVKD. CDR3 length: 14 amino acids. CDR3 in amino acids: CAISESGGREWAFF. The CDR3 DNA is TGTGCCATCAGTGAGTCTGGAGGGAGGGAATGGGCTTTCTTT.

A word on this clone: The junction shows a germline mismatch at one end, possibly a read error. The chain couples TRBV4-2 to TRBJ1-4, with unresolved D. Germline V CDR1 and CDR2: LGHNA, YNFKEQ. This CDR3 spans 14 amino acids. In nucleotides, the CDR3 is TGTGCCAGCAGCCAAGATACGGTTTTTGAAACACTGTTTTTT. This encodes CASSQDTVFETLFF.

The CDR3 here is CASSPYAGGSNQPQHF. The CDR3 nucleotides read TGTGCCAGCAGCCCTTACGCGGGGGGAAGCAATCAGCCCCAGCATTTT. The rearrangement joins TRBV9 to TRBJ1-5, with D possibly TRBD1 on 5 matching bases. Trimming shortened V by 4 bases and J by 1 base, and 15 bases separated the two germline ends. The CDR3 totals 16 residues. Germline CDR1 SGDLS, CDR2 YYNGEE.

This chain joins TRBV5-1 and TRBJ1-5, with a weak D call TRBD1 (6 bases). V was clipped by 0 bases and J by 3 bases, with 10 bases between them. CDR3 size: 15 residues. The germline V gene encodes CDR1 SGHRS and CDR2 YFSETQ. CDR3 nucleotides: TGCGCCAGCAGCTTGGAAGGGGGTTACAATCAGCCCCAGCATTTT. It encodes CASSLEGGYNQPQHF.

This clone was seen once. This chain connects TRBV5-4 to TRBJ2-7; 7 bases map to TRBD1. CDR3 size: 13 residues. Germline CDR1 reads SGHNT; CDR2 reads YYREEE (reference sequence). The trim removed 4 bases at V and 6 bases at J, leaving 7 bases unmatched. CDR3 loop: CASSPTGAGEQYF. The CDR3, as DNA: TGTGCCAGCAGCCCTACAGGGGCGGGCGAGCAGTACTTC.